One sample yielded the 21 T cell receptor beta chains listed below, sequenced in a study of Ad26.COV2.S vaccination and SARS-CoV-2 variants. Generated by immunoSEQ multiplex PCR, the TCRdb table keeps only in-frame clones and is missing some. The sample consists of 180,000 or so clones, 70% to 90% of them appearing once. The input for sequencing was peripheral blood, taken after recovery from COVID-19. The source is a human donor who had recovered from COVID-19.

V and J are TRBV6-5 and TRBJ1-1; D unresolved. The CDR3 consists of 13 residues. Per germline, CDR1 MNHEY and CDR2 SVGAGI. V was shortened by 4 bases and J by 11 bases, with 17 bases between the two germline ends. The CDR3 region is CASSSSREGWAFF. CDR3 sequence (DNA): TGTGCCAGCAGTTCGTCCCGGGAGGGCTGGGCTTTCTTT.

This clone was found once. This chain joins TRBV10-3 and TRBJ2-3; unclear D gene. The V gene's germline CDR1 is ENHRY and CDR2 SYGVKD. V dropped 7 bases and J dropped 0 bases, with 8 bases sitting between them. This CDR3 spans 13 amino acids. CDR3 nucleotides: TGTGCCATCACCTCCAAGAGCACAGATACGCAGTATTTT. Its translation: CAITSKSTDTQYF.

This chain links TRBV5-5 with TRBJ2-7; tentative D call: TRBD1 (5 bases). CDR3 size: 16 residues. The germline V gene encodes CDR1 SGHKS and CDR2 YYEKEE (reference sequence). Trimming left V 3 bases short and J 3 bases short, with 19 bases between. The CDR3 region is CASSSEGQGTGYEQYF. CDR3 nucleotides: TGTGCCAGCAGCTCGGAAGGGCAGGGTACGGGCTACGAGCAGTACTTC.

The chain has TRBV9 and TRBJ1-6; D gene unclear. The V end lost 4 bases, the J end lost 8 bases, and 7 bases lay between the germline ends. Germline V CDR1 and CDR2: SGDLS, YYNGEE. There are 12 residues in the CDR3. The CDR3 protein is CASSLIDSPLHF. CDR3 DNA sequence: TGTGCCAGCAGCTTAATAGATTCACCCCTCCACTTT.

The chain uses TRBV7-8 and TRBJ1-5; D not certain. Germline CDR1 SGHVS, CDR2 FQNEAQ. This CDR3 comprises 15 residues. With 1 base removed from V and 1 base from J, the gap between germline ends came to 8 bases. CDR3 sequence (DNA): TGTGCCAGCAGCTTAGAGGCGGGAAGCAATCAGCCCCAGCATTTT. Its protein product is CASSLEAGSNQPQHF. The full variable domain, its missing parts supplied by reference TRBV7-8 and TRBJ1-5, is GAGVSQSPRYKVAKRGQDVALRCDPISGHVSLFWYQQALGQGPEFLTYFQNEAQLDKSGLPSDRFFAERPEGSVSTLKIQRTQQEDSAVYLCASSLEAGSNQPQHFGDGTRLSIL.

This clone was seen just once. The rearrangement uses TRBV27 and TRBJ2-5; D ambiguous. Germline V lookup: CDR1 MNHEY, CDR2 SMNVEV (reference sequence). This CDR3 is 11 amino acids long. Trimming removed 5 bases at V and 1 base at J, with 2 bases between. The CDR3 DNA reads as TGTGCCAGCAGTGTCCAAGAGACCCAGTACTTC. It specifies CASSVQETQYF.

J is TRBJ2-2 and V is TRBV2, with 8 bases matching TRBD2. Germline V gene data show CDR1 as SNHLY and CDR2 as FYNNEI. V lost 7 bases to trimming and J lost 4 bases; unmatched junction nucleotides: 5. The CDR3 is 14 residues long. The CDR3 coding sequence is TGTGCCAGCACTACCGCGGGAGGCACCGGGGAGCTGTTTTTT. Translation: CASTTAGGTGELFF.

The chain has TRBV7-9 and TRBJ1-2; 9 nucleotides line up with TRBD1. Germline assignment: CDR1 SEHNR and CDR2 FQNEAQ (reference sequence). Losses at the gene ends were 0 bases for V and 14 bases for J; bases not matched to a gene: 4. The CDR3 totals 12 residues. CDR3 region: CASSLAGTGSTF. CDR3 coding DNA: TGTGCCAGCAGCTTAGCCGGGACAGGGTCTACCTTC.

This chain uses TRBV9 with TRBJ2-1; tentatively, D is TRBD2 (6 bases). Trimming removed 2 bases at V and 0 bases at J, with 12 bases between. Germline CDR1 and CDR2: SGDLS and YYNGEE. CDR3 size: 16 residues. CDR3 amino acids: CASSVVAAPSYNEQFF. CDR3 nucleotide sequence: TGTGCCAGCAGCGTGGTAGCGGCCCCCTCCTACAATGAGCAGTTCTTC.

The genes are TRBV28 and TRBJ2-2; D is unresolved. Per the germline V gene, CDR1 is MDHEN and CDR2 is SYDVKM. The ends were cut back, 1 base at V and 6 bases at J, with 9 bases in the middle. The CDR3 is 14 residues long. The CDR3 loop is CASSLLVGSGELFF. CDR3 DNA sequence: TGTGCCAGCAGTTTATTGGTAGGCTCCGGGGAGCTGTTTTTT.

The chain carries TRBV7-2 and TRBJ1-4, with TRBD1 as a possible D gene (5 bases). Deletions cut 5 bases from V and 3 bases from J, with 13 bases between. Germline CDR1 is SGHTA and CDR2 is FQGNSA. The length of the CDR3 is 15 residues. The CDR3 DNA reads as TGTGCCAGCAGCCCCTCGGGGCCGGCTAATGAAAAACTGTTTTTT. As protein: CASSPSGPANEKLFF.

The CDR3 region is CASNRQGRVDEQYF. Written as DNA, the CDR3 is TGTGCCAGCAACCGACAGGGGCGGGTAGACGAGCAGTACTTC. This rearrangement joins TRBV7-9 to TRBJ2-7; 8 bases map to TRBD1. V lost 7 bases to trimming and J lost 5 bases; unmatched junction nucleotides: 10. CDR3 size: 14 residues. Per germline, CDR1 SEHNR and CDR2 FQNEAQ (reference sequence). Together with reference TRBV7-9 and TRBJ2-7, the CDR3 gives the full variable domain: DTGVSQNPRHKITKRGQNVTFRCDPISEHNRLYWYRQTLGQGPEFLTYFQNEAQLEKSRLLSDRFSAERPKGSFSTLEIQRTEQGDSAMYLCASNRQGRVDEQYFGPGTRLTVT.

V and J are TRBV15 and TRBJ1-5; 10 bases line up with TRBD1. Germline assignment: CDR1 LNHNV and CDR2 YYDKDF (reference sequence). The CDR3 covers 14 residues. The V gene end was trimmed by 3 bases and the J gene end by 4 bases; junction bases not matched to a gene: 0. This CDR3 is CATSRGQGNQPQHF. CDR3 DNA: TGTGCCACCAGCAGGGGACAGGGGAATCAGCCCCAGCATTTT.

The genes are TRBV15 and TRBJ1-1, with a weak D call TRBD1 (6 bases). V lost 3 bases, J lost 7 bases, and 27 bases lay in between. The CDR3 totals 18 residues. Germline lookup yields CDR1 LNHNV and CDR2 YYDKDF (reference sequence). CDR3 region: CATSRSPYRAQGPSEAFF. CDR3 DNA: TGTGCCACCAGCAGGTCCCCTTACAGGGCTCAGGGGCCGAGTGAAGCTTTCTTT.

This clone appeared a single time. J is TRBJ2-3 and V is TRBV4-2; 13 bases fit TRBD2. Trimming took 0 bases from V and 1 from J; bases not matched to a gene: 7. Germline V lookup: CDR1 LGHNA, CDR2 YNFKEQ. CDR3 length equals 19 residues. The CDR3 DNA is TGTGCCAGCAGCCAAGAGGAAGTAACTAGCGGGGGGGGCACAGATACGCAGTATTTT. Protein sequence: CASSQEEVTSGGGTDTQYF.

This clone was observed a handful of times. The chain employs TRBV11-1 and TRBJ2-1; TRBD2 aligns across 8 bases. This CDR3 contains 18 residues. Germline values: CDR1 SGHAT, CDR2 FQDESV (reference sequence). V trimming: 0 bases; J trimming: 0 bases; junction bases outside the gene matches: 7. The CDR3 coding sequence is TGTGCCAGCAGCTTAGCGATCGGCGGGGGGAGCTCCTACAATGAGCAGTTCTTC. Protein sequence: CASSLAIGGGSSYNEQFF. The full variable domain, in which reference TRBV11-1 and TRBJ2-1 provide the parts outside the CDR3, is EAEVAQSPRYKITEKSQAVAFWCDPISGHATLYWYRQILGQGPELLVQFQDESVVDDSQLPKDRFSAERLKGVDSTLKIQPAELGDSAMYLCASSLAIGGGSSYNEQFFGPGTRLTVL.

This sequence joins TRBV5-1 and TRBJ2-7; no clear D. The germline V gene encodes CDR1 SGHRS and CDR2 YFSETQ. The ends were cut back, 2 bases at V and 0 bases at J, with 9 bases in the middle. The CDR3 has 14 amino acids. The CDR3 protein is CASSLKGPSYEQYF. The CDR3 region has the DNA TGCGCCAGCAGCTTAAAAGGTCCCTCCTACGAGCAGTACTTC. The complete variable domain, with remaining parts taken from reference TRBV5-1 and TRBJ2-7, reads KAGVTQTPRYLIKTRGQQVTLSCSPISGHRSVSWYQQTPGQGLQFLFEYFSETQRNKGNFPGRFSGRQFSNSRSEMNVSTLELGDSALYLCASSLKGPSYEQYFGPGTRLTVT.

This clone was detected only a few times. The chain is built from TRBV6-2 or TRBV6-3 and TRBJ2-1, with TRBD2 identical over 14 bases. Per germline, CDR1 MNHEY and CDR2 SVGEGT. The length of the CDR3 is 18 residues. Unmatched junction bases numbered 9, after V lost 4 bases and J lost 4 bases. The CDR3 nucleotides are TGTGCCAGCAGTTCCCTAAGACTAGCGGGAGGGCTTTACAATGAGCAGTTCTTC. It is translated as CASSSLRLAGGLYNEQFF.

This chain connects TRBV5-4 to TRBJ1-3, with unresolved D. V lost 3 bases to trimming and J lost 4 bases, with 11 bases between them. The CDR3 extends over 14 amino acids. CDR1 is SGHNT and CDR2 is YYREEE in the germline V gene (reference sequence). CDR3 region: CASSSRSWGNTIYF. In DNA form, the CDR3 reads TGTGCCAGCAGCTCCCGATCCTGGGGAAACACCATATATTTT.

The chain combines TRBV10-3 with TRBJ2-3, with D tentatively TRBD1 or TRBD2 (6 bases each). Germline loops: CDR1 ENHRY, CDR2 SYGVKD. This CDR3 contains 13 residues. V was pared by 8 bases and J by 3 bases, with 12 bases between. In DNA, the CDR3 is TGTGCCATCGACGCGGGACAAACAGATACGCAGTATTTT. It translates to CAIDAGQTDTQYF.

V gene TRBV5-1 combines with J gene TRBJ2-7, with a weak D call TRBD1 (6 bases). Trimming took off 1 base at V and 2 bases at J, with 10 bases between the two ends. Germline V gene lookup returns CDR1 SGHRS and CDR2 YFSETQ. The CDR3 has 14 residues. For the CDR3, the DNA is TGCGCCAGCAGCTTGCAAACAGGGCCCTACGAGCAGTACTTC. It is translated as CASSLQTGPYEQYF.